The 4 T cell receptor beta chains reported below all come from one sample, sequenced in a study of vaccination effects on CD4 cells after COVID-19. Culture proceeded for nine to eleven days, and CD4+ T cells were then isolated. Their target antigens are unknown. TCRdb keeps only in-frame clones here, not all; method: immunoSEQ multiplex PCR. The sample contains about 37,000 clones, roughly 79% of which appear only once. Sequences were derived from CD4+ T cells from PBMCs cultured without peptide, sampled before COVID-19 vaccination. The receptor set was obtained from a human donor who received a COVID-19 vaccine.

This clone showed up just a few times. V is TRBV4-1 and J is TRBJ1-4, with TRBD1 identical over 7 bases. CDR1 is MGHRA, CDR2 YSYEKL, per germline. V was clipped by 3 bases and J by 6 bases; unmatched bases: 7. There are 15 residues in the CDR3. CDR3 amino acids: CASSHPDRDDEKLFF. CDR3 coding DNA: TGCGCCAGCAGCCACCCTGACAGGGACGATGAAAAACTGTTTTTT.

This clone occurred a few times. V usage is TRBV7-9 and J usage is TRBJ1-1; 7 bases align to TRBD1. CDR3 length equals 13 residues. V was clipped by 11 bases and J by 2 bases; unmatched bases: 8. CDR1 is SEHNR, CDR2 FQNEAQ, per germline (reference sequence). This CDR3 is CAVQGVGNTEAFF. Here the CDR3 DNA reads TGTGCCGTTCAGGGGGTAGGTAACACTGAAGCTTTCTTT. Supplemented by reference TRBV7-9 and TRBJ1-1, the full variable domain reads DTGVSQNPRHKITKRGQNVTFRCDPISEHNRLYWYRQTLGQGPEFLTYFQNEAQLEKSRLLSDRFSAERPKGSFSTLEIQRTEQGDSAMYLCAVQGVGNTEAFFGQGTRLTVV.

In its sample, this clone was seen once. This chain uses TRBV12-3 or TRBV12-4 with TRBJ1-5, with D unresolved. The V end lost 3 bases, the J end lost 5 bases, and 8 bases lay between the germline ends. The length of the CDR3 is 13 residues. In DNA, the CDR3 is TGTGCCAGCAGTTTCGTTGCGGATCAGCCCCAGCATTTT. This codes for CASSFVADQPQHF.

The CDR3 is CASRAALAGGIYGYTF. The CDR3 bases are TGTGCCAGTAGGGCAGCGCTGGCAGGGGGCATCTATGGCTACACCTTC. The V gene is TRBV19, the J gene TRBJ1-2; 8 bases are shared with TRBD1. The CDR3 consists of 16 residues. Germline V gene data show CDR1 as LNHDA and CDR2 as SQIVND (reference sequence). After removal of 6 bases from V and 4 bases from J, the junction contained 13 bases not matched to a gene. The full variable domain, rest sourced from reference TRBV19 and TRBJ1-2, is DGGITQSPKYLFRKEGQNVTLSCEQNLNHDAMYWYRQDPGQGLRLIYYSQIVNDFQKGDIAEGYSVSREKKESFPLTVTSAQKNPTAFYLCASRAALAGGIYGYTFGSGTRLTVV.